This T cell receptor (beta chain) was sequenced in a study of T cells in Graves' hyperthyroidism and ophthalmopathy. The table lists this clonotype with many counts. There were TCR beta CDR3 regions amplified from RNA transcripts. Researchers ran a first-round RT-PCR on the TCR CDR3 using the HTBI primer set. TCRdb processed the multiplex PCR reads anew with MiXCR; each CDR3 protein has one entry. This table has some 600,000 distinct CDR3 sequences, around 14% appearing once. The CDR3 length is 15 residues. Germline assignment: CDR1 KGHSH and CDR2 LQKENI. Trimming pared 0 bases from V and 6 bases from J, leaving 14 bases between.

The sequenced sample consisted of blood. This rearrangement joins TRBV18 to TRBJ1-1; possible D gene TRBD1, 5 bases. The receptor comes from a woman aged 25-40 years with Graves' hyperthyroidism that later progressed to Graves' ophthalmopathy. CDR3 sequence reads: CASSPPGTRRAEAFF. CDR3 in DNA: TGTGCCAGCTCACCACCGGGGACCCGGCGGGCTGAAGCTTTCTTT.